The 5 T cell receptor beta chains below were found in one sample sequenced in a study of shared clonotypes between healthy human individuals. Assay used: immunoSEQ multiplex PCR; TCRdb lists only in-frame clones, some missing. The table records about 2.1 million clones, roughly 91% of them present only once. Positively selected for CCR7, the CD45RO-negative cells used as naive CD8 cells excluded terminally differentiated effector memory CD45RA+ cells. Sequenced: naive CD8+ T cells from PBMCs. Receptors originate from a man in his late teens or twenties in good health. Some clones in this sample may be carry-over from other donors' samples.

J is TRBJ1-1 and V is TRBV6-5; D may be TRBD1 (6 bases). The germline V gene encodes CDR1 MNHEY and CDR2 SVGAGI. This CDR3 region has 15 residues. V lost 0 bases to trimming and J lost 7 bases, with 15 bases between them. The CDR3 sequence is CASSYSPRGLHEAFF. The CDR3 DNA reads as TGTGCCAGCAGTTACTCCCCCAGGGGCCTACATGAAGCTTTCTTT.

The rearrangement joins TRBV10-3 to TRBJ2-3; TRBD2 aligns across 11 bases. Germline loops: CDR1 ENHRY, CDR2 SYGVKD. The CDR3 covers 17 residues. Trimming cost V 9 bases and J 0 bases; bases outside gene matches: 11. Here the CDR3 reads CAMVSGRGVTSTDTQYF. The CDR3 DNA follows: TGTGCCATGGTTAGCGGGAGGGGAGTAACTAGCACAGATACGCAGTATTTT.

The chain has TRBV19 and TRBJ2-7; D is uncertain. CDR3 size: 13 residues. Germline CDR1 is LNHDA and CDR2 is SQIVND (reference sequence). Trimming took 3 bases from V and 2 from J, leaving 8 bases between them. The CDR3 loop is CASSIRSPYEQYF. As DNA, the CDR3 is TGTGCCAGTAGTATCCGCTCTCCCTACGAGCAGTACTTC.

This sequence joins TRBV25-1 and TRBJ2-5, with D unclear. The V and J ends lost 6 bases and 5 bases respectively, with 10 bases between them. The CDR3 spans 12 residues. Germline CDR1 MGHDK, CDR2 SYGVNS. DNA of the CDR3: TGTGCCAGCAGGGAGTCTAGGGAGACCCAGTACTTC. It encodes CASRESRETQYF. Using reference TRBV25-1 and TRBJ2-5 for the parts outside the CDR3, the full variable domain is EADIYQTPRYLVIGTGKKITLECSQTMGHDKMYWYQQDPGMELHLIHYSYGVNSTEKGDLSSESTVSRIRTEHFPLTLESARPSHTSQYLCASRESRETQYFGPGTRLLVL.

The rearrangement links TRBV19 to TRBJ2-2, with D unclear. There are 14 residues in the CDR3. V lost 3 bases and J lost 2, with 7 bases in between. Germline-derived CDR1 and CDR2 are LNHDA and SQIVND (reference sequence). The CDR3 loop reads CASSISGNTGELFF. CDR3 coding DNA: TGTGCCAGTAGTATTAGTGGCAACACCGGGGAGCTGTTTTTT.